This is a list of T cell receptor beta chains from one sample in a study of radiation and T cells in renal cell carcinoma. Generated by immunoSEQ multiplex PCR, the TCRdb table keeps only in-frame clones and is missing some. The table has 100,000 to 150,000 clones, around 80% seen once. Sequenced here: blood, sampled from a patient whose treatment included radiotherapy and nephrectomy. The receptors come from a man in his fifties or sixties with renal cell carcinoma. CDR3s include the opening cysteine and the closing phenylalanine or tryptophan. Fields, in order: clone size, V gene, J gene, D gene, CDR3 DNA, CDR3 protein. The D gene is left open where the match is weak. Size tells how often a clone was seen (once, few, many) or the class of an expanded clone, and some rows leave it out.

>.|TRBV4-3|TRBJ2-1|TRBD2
TGCGCCAGCAGCCAAGTCGTTTCGAGCGGGGGGTTGACCTACAATGAGCAGTTCTTC
CASSQVVSSGGLTYNEQFF
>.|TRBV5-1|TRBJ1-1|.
TGCGCCAGCAGCTTGGTTGGGGGCGGGAACACTGAAGCTTTCTTT
CASSLVGGGNTEAFF
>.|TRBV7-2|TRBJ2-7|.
TGTGCCAGCAGCTTCGAGGACTTCAGCTCCTACGAGCAGTACTTC
CASSFEDFSSYEQYF
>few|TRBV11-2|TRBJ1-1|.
TGTGCCAGCAGCTTATTCGGGGACACTGAAGCTTTCTTT
CASSLFGDTEAFF
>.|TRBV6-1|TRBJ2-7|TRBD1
TGTGCCAGCAGTCCCGGGACAGGGCTCCCCTACGAGCAGTACTTC
CASSPGTGLPYEQYF
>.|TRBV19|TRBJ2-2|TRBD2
TGTGCCAGTAGTACGGGCGGGAGGACTCGGACCGGGGAGCTGTTTTTT
CASSTGGRTRTGELFF
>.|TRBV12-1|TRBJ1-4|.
TGTGCCAGCAGCTCCCCGGGGATGGGTGAAAAACTGTTTTTT
CASSSPGMGEKLFF
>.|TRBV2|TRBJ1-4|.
TGTGCCAGCAGCCGGGACATTACTAATGAAAAACTGTTTTTT
CASSRDITNEKLFF
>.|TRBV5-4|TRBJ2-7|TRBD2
TGTGCCAGCAGCTTGATATCTAGCGGCAAATACGAGCAGTACTTC
CASSLISSGKYEQYF
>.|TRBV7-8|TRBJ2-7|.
TGTGCCAGCAGCAATGGAATCTACGAGCAGTACTTC
CASSNGIYEQYF
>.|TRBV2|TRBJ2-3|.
TGTGCCAGCAGTGAGTCCGTTGGACCGCTACAAGATACGCAGTATTTT
CASSESVGPLQDTQYF
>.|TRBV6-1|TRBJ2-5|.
TGTGCCAGCGGAAGAGTTGGGGGAAGGGAGACCCAGTACTTC
CASGRVGGRETQYF